One TCR beta chain is described in this entry. It has no known antigen specificity. Base qualities are missing; no much larger clone stands one base away. Blood samples were collected up to 4 times in the first month after transplant and then at least monthly when available. These data originate in a study of graft-versus-host responses after intestinal transplantation (dated by TCRdb to about 2021). Background on the whole study: Recipients received multivisceral, liver-intestinal, or isolated intestinal transplants. A peak of at least 4% donor T cells among recipient peripheral blood mononuclear cells was the definition used for donor T cell macrochimerism. Of the 20 to 25 intestinal transplant recipients enrolled in the cohort, one of whom was a retransplant, a few patients without pretransplant specimens were excluded. After intestinal transplantation, graft-versus-host and host-versus-graft alloreactive T cell clones in the graft, circulation and bone marrow were tracked using bulk TCR-beta CDR3 sequencing. Alloreactive clones were identified by sequencing pre-transplant mixed lymphocyte reaction products and comparing these products with unstimulated pre-transplant donor and recipient T cells. Instead of going to the commercial service, samples from a few later patients were sequenced in-house on an Illumina MiSeq and processed with MiXCR. Every recipient was given anti-thymocyte globulin induction, followed by around three years of maintenance tacrolimus and steroids.

Points the paper makes about the study in general: GvH clones were detected in recipient bone marrow, and some of these GvH clones were observed earlier in ileal mucosa or blood, consistent with an intestinal mucosal origin. Conclusions were limited by the relatively low number and heterogeneity of intestinal transplant patients. Early after transplant, declines in HvG clones were associated with peak levels of circulating GvH clones. High GvH to HvG T cell clonal ratios were observed in the allografts of patients with donor T cell macrochimerism.

Library creation used the immunoSEQ multiplex PCR assay. For most patients, genomic DNA was subjected to high-throughput TCR-beta CDR3 sequencing by Adaptive Biotechnologies. The original pipeline was this. TCR sequencing data for 15 to 20 patients were retrieved from Adaptive's ImmunoSEQ software; three other patients were processed with MiXCR and VDJtools. Because the origin of CDR3 nucleotide sequences shared between donor and recipient could not be assigned, those sequences were removed. At least 2-fold expansion over unstimulated cells and a minimum CFSE-low frequency of 0.002% (template counts) or 0.001% (read counts) were required for clones to be classified as alloreactive. A clone was considered mappable if detected in the sequenced pre-transplant spleen, lymph node, or MLR CFSE-low populations of the donor or recipient. Cumulative frequency of alloreactive clones was calculated as a percentage of all sequences weighted by copy number. As stored in TCRdb, this immuneACCESS dataset retains in-frame rearrangements with V and J assigned. A fraction of the clones does not appear; measured against another copy, unresolved V genes explain less than half of the discrepancy, and the remainder lacks a known reason. V, J and clone size were drawn from that table, and D and trimming were deduced from the DNA. Here the sample has approximately 54,000 clones; roughly nine tenths occur a single time. The top ten hold around 5.1% of the sample.

The CDR3 measures 15 amino acids from cysteine to phenylalanine. Only CDR3 DNA is held: 45 bases, read in frame from base 1. The germline V and J ends show losses of 1 base and 0 bases respectively, and no gene match explains 3 bases of the junction. For CDR1 and CDR2, the germline V gene lists MGHRA and YSYEKL. The chain joins TRBV4-1 to TRBJ2-7; TRBD1 agrees with 7 junctional bases. This TCR derives from a human patient who received an intestinal transplant, so some T cells may come from the graft donor. Sequences were derived from PBMCs, sampled roughly 660 days after intestinal transplant. CDR3 loop: CASSQGQGPSYEQYF. In nucleotide form, the sequence is TGCGCCAGCAGCCAAGGACAGGGCCCCTCCTACGAGCAGTACTTC.